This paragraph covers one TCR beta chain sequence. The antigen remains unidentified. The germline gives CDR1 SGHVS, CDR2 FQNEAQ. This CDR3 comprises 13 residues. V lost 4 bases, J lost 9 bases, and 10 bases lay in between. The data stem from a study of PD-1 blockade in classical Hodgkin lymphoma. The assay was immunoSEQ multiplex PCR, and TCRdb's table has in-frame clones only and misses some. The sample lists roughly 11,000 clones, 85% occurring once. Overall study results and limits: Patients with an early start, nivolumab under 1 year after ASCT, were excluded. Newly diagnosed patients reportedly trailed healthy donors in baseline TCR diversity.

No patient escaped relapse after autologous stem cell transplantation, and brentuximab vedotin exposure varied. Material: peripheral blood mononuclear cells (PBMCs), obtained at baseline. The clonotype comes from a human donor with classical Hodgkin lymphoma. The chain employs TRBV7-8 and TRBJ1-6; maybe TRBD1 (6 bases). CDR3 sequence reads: CASSSQGRSPLHF. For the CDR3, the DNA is TGTGCCAGCAGCTCCCAGGGGCGTTCACCCCTCCACTTT.